This TCR beta chain was obtained from a study of technical replicates of blood from four donors. The CDR3 contains 14 residues. The germline V and J ends were trimmed by 2 bases and 5 bases, with 13 bases remaining between them. CDR1 and CDR2 (germline): SGHTA, FQGNSA. The protocol was immunoSEQ multiplex PCR, while the TCRdb copy is restricted to in-frame clones and leaves out a portion. The top ten hold almost 0.35% of the sample, which has 95,000 or so clones, 85% to 95% seen once. This sequence was found in a human donor in good health. This chain connects TRBV7-2 to TRBJ2-7; D is perhaps TRBD1 (6 bases). The sample comprised T cells isolated from PBMCs. The CDR3 nucleotides read TGTGCCAGCAGCTTAAACAGGGAAATCGACGAGCAGTACTTC. It specifies CASSLNREIDEQYF.